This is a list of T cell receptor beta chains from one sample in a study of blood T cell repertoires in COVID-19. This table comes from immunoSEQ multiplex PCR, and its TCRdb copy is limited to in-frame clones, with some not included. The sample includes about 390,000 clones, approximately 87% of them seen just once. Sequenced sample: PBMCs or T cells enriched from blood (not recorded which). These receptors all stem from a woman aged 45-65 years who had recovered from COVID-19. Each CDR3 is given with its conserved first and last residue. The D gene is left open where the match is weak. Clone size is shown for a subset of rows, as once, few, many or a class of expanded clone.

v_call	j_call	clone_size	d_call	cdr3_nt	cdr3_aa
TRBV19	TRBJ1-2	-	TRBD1	TGTGCCAGTAGTGGAGGGACAGGTGGGGGCTACACCTTC	CASSGGTGGGYTF
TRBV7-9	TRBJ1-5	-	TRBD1	TGTGCCAGCAGCTTAGCCGGGACAGGAAATCAGCCCCAGCATTTT	CASSLAGTGNQPQHF
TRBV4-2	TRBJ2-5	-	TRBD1	TGTGCCAGCAGCCAAGGACAGGGATCTAAGAGTAGCCAGTACTTC	CASSQGQGSKSSQYF
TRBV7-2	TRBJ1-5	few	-	TGTGCCAGCGGCGGGGGAAAGGATCAGCCCCAGCATTTT	CASGGGKDQPQHF
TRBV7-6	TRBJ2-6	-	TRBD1	TGTGCCAGCAGCTTAGGACAGGGTGGTCCCGGGGCCAACGTCCTGACTTTC	CASSLGQGGPGANVLTF
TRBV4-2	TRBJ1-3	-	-	TGTGCCAGCAGCCAAGAAGGAGGCGTAAGGGGAAACACCATATATTTT	CASSQEGGVRGNTIYF
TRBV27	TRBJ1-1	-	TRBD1	TGTGCCAGCAGTTTCGGGACAGGGTTCACTGAAGCTTTCTTT	CASSFGTGFTEAFF
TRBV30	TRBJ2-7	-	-	TGTGCCTGGAGTACAGCATCCTACGAGCAGTACTTC	CAWSTASYEQYF
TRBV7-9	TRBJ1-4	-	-	TGTGCCAGCAGCTTACTGTCGGGTGAAAAACTGTTTTTT	CASSLLSGEKLFF
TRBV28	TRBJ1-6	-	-	TGTGCCAGCAGTGCGGGGGCTTGGTCACCCCTCCACTTT	CASSAGAWSPLHF
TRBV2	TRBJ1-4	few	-	TGTGCCAGCAGTGACGGGAGAAGAGGAGAAAAACTGTTTTTT	CASSDGRRGEKLFF
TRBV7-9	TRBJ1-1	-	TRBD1	TGTGCCAGCAGCCCTAACAGGGGGGAGGTTGAAGCTTTCTTT	CASSPNRGEVEAFF
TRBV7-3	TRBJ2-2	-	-	TGTGCCAGCAGCCCCTGGGGGGAGAACACCGGGGAGCTGTTTTTT	CASSPWGENTGELFF
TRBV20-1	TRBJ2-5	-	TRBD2	TGCAGTGCTAGTGAAGCGGGGGGCTTCCAAGAGACCCAGTACTTC	CSASEAGGFQETQYF
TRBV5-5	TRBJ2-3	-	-	TGTGCCAGCAGCTTGCTAGGAACAGATACGCAGTATTTT	CASSLLGTDTQYF
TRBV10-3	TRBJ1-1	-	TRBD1	TGTGCCATCAATAAAGGGACAGGGTGGGAAACTGAAGCTTTCTTT	CAINKGTGWETEAFF
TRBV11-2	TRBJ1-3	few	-	TGTGCCAGCAGCTTAGGGTGGGGAGGTACTGGAAACACCATATATTTT	CASSLGWGGTGNTIYF
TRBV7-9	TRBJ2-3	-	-	TGTGCCAGCAGCCGATCGGGTGGGGGGGCTATAAGCACAGATACGCAGTATTTT	CASSRSGGGAISTDTQYF
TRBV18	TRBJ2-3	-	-	TGTGCCAGCTCACCACCCCTAGGCACAGATACGCAGTATTTT	CASSPPLGTDTQYF
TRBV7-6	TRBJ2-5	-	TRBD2	TGTGCCAGCACCCCCGCCCGGCGGGGGGAAGAGACCCAGTACTTC	CASTPARRGEETQYF
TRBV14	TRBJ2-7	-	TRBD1	TGTGCCAGCAGCTCAATGAGAGTGACAGGGGGCCAGCAGTACTTC	CASSSMRVTGGQQYF
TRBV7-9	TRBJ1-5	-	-	TGTGCCAGCAGCTCTGGCACCGATCAGCCCCAGCATTTT	CASSSGTDQPQHF
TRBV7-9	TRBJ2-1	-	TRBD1	TGTGCCAGCAAGGACAGGGACGGGGAGCAGTTCTTC	CASKDRDGEQFF
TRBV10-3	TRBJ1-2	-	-	TGTGCCATCAGTGAGTCAGAGGTCTATGGCTACACCTTC	CAISESEVYGYTF
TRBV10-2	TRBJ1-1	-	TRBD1	TGCGCCAGCAGGACAGGGGCTGAAGCTTTCTTT	CASRTGAEAFF
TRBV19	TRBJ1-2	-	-	TGTGCCAGTACCCCACTTACTTGGACAGATGGCTACACCTTC	CASTPLTWTDGYTF